These 23 T cell receptor beta chains came from one sample sequenced in a study of response to subunit inactivated influenza vaccine. Using its own MiXCR run on the RT-PCR reads, TCRdb lists one record per CDR3 protein. Altogether 250,000 to 350,000 distinct CDR3 sequences are present, around 20% being singletons, with the ten largest covering 10% to 13%. Material: PBMCs from blood, obtained roughly 20 months after vaccination. The source of these receptors is a man aged 50-75 years who received an inactivated influenza vaccine.

This sequence joins TRBV20-1 and TRBJ1-2; 10 bases map to TRBD1. There are 14 residues in the CDR3. Germline V gene sequence: CDR1 DFQATT, CDR2 SNEGSKA (reference sequence). Unmatched junction bases numbered 5, after V lost 3 bases and J lost 4 bases. Here the CDR3 DNA reads TGCAGTGCTAGCCCGGACAGGGGGAGCTATGGCTACACCTTC. Translating gives CSASPDRGSYGYTF.

A few counts support this clonotype. The rearrangement uses TRBV5-4 and TRBJ1-1; 7 bases are shared with TRBD1. The CDR3 contains 16 residues. V lost 3 bases, J lost 1 base, and 9 bases stayed unmatched. Germline-derived CDR1 and CDR2 are SGHNT and YYREEE (reference sequence). CDR3 residues: CASSSQQGFGNTEAFF. The CDR3 DNA reads TGTGCCAGCAGCTCCCAACAGGGGTTCGGGAACACTGAAGCTTTCTTT.

The sample holds many counts of this clonotype. The chain recombines TRBV28 with TRBJ1-4; the match to TRBD1 covers 11 bases. The junction had 8 bases not matched to a gene; V was cut back by 6 bases and J by 8 bases. The CDR3 spans 15 residues. CDR1 is MDHEN, CDR2 SYDVKM, per germline. CDR3 loop: CASSQGTGGNEKLFF. The CDR3 coding sequence is TGTGCCAGCAGCCAAGGGACAGGGGGTAACGAAAAACTGTTTTTT.

This clonotype came up a few times. The V and J genes are TRBV20-1 and TRBJ2-3, with 10 positions matching TRBD2. The germline gives CDR1 DFQATT, CDR2 SNEGSKA (reference sequence). J was trimmed by 3 bases and V by 3 bases; bases with no gene match: 15. This CDR3 has 18 amino acids. DNA of the CDR3: TGCAGTGCTAGCCGCCCTAGCGGGGGCCAACTTGGAACAGATACGCAGTATTTT. Protein product: CSASRPSGGQLGTDTQYF.

This clonotype was counted between two and nine times. V is TRBV7-8 and J is TRBJ1-1; D perhaps matches TRBD1 (6 bases). Germline V gene data show CDR1 as SGHVS and CDR2 as FQNEAQ. The CDR3 has 14 residues. The V end lost 4 bases, the J end lost 2 bases, and 11 bases lay between the germline ends. The CDR3 coding sequence is TGTGCCAGCAGCTACGGGACATCTAACACTGAAGCTTTCTTT. It encodes CASSYGTSNTEAFF. Using reference TRBV7-8 and TRBJ1-1 for the parts outside the CDR3, the full variable domain is GAGVSQSPRYKVAKRGQDVALRCDPISGHVSLFWYQQALGQGPEFLTYFQNEAQLDKSGLPSDRFFAERPEGSVSTLKIQRTQQEDSAVYLCASSYGTSNTEAFFGQGTRLTVV.

The chain recombines TRBV7-8 with TRBJ2-7; D is possibly TRBD1 (6 bases). V was shortened by 7 bases and J by 7 bases, with 20 bases between the two germline ends. CDR3 length equals 14 residues. Per germline, CDR1 SGHVS and CDR2 FQNEAQ. The CDR3 is CASTLGARPEEQYF. Here the CDR3 DNA reads TGTGCCAGCACGCTGGGGGCGCGACCAGAAGAGCAGTACTTC.

The chain is built from TRBV18 and TRBJ2-2; D may be TRBD1 (6 bases). V was trimmed by 6 bases and J by 4 bases, leaving 12 bases between them. The germline V gene has CDR1 KGHSH and CDR2 LQKENI. There are 14 residues in the CDR3. The chain's CDR3 is CASSPDRRTGELFF. DNA of the CDR3: TGTGCCAGCTCGCCCGACAGGCGCACCGGGGAGCTGTTTTTT.

The V and J genes are TRBV5-1 and TRBJ2-1, with D possibly TRBD2 on 5 matching bases. Germline CDR1 is SGHRS and CDR2 is YFSETQ. The ends were cut back, 0 bases at V and 7 bases at J, with 17 bases in the middle. The CDR3 is made up of 16 amino acids. The CDR3: CASSLALSLAGNEQFF. Here the CDR3 DNA reads TGCGCCAGCAGCTTGGCCCTCTCTCTAGCCGGGAATGAGCAGTTCTTC.

This clonotype was counted ten times or more. V and J are TRBV18 and TRBJ1-1, with a weak D call TRBD1 (6 bases). V was shortened by 2 bases and J by 8 bases, with 9 bases between the two germline ends. This CDR3 is 12 amino acids long. Germline lookup yields CDR1 KGHSH and CDR2 LQKENI. The CDR3 here is CASSPNGQEAFF. In nucleotides, the CDR3 is TGTGCCAGCTCACCAAATGGACAGGAAGCTTTCTTT. Supplemented by reference TRBV18 and TRBJ1-1, the full variable domain reads NAGVMQNPRHLVRRRGQEARLRCSPMKGHSHVYWYRQLPEEGLKFMVYLQKENIIDESGMPKERFSAEFPKEGPSILRIQQVVRGDSAAYFCASSPNGQEAFFGQGTRLTVV.

V gene TRBV20-1 combines with J gene TRBJ2-4; D may be TRBD2 (6 bases). Germline CDR1 is DFQATT and CDR2 is SNEGSKA (reference sequence). The V gene lost 6 bases and the J gene lost 0 bases, with 15 bases spanning the gap. CDR3 length equals 15 residues. The CDR3 nucleotides are TGCAGTGCAACCCGGGACTTATTAGCCAAAAACATTCAGTACTTC. Protein sequence: CSATRDLLAKNIQYF.

This clonotype was seen only a few times. This chain's CDR3 is CASSQELAGGGYEQYF. Written as DNA, the CDR3 is TGCGCCAGCAGCCAAGAATTGGCAGGGGGTGGCTACGAGCAGTACTTC. V gene TRBV4-1 combines with J gene TRBJ2-7; 7 bases map to TRBD1. Unmatched junction bases numbered 8, after V lost 0 bases and J lost 3 bases. Germline V gene sequence: CDR1 MGHRA, CDR2 YSYEKL. CDR3 length: 16 amino acids.

The chain has TRBV5-1 and TRBJ2-5, with D perhaps matching TRBD1 or TRBD2 (5 bases each). In germline, CDR1 is SGHRS, CDR2 YFSETQ. The CDR3 extends over 14 amino acids. V gave up 4 bases and J gave up 5 bases, with 15 bases separating them. This CDR3 is CASSLTPGTETQYF. The CDR3 DNA reads as TGCGCCAGCAGCCTTACCCCCGGGACGGAGACCCAGTACTTC.

The chain combines TRBV6-5 with TRBJ1-1; TRBD1 might be the D (5 bases). V gave up 2 bases and J gave up 1 base, with 14 bases separating them. Germline lookup yields CDR1 MNHEY and CDR2 SVGAGI. CDR3 length equals 16 residues. CDR3 sequence reads: CASSYPRQGRNTEAFF. The DNA of the CDR3 is TGTGCCAGCAGTTACCCCCGGCAGGGTCGGAACACTGAAGCTTTCTTT.

Remarks on this clonotype: Germline is not matched at one junction end, which may reflect a read error. V and J are TRBV7-7 and TRBJ2-3; 7 bases agree with TRBD2. CDR1 is SSHAT and CDR2 is FNYEAQ in the germline V gene (reference sequence). This CDR3 is built from 15 residues. Here the CDR3 reads CASSQLANAADTQYF. The CDR3 nucleotides are TGTGCTAGCAGCCAACTAGCGAATGCAGCAGATACGCAGTATTTT.

This chain connects TRBV7-3 to TRBJ2-3; D is possibly TRBD1 (6 bases). CDR3 size: 14 residues. V was pared by 1 base and J by 6 bases, with 11 bases between. The V gene's germline CDR1 is SGHTA and CDR2 FQGTGA. CDR3 DNA: TGTGCCAGCAGCTTAAGTGGACAGTGGGATACGCAGTATTTT. Protein: CASSLSGQWDTQYF.

CDR3 in amino acids: CASSPGDTLGGYTF. CDR3 sequence (DNA): TGTGCCAGTAGTCCGGGGGACACCCTGGGTGGCTACACCTTC. V is TRBV19 and J is TRBJ1-2, with D tentatively TRBD1 (6 bases). V lost 5 bases, J lost 7 bases, and 17 bases lay in between. Germline CDR1 LNHDA, CDR2 SQIVND (reference sequence). The CDR3 is 14 residues long.

This clonotype has only a few counts. The chain couples TRBV7-9 to TRBJ1-1; weak D call: TRBD1 (5 bases). V gave up 1 base and J gave up 10 bases, with 13 bases separating them. CDR3 size: 13 residues. The germline V gene has CDR1 SEHNR and CDR2 FQNEAQ (reference sequence). The DNA of the CDR3 is TGTGCCAGCAGCTTAGTCCAGAATGGGGGAGCTTTCTTT. Translation: CASSLVQNGGAFF.

This clonotype was seen repeatedly, ten times or more. The chain carries TRBV6-2 or TRBV6-3 and TRBJ1-1; a possible D gene is TRBD1 (5 bases). This CDR3 is built from 14 residues. With 6 bases removed from V and 4 bases from J, the gap between germline ends came to 15 bases. From germline, CDR1 is MNHEY and CDR2 SVGEGT. Here the CDR3 DNA reads TGTGCCAGCAGCATGGCGGCGGGACGCACTGAAGCTTTCTTT. Its translation: CASSMAAGRTEAFF.

The chain recombines TRBV9 with TRBJ2-2; D remains unclear. The CDR3 runs to 13 residues. Germline-derived CDR1 and CDR2 are SGDLS and YYNGEE. V gave up 4 bases and J gave up 6 bases, with 10 bases separating them. This CDR3 is CASSPTPPGELFF. The CDR3 region has the DNA TGTGCCAGCAGCCCCACCCCCCCCGGGGAGCTGTTTTTT.

This clonotype was seen only a few times. This chain joins TRBV14 and TRBJ2-5; D is ambiguous. The ends were cut back, 4 bases at V and 5 bases at J, with 14 bases in the middle. Germline V gene lookup returns CDR1 SGHDN and CDR2 FVKESK. The CDR3 totals 14 residues. The CDR3 DNA reads as TGTGCCAGCAGCCCCTTAGGGTTCGAGGAGACCCAGTACTTC. Its translation: CASSPLGFEETQYF.

This rearrangement joins TRBV4-1 to TRBJ2-1; 12 bases match TRBD2. V lost 4 bases to trimming and J lost 4 bases; unmatched junction nucleotides: 5. This CDR3 is built from 16 residues. Germline CDR1 MGHRA, CDR2 YSYEKL. The CDR3 nucleotides are TGCGCCAGCAGCCCTCGGACTAGCGGGGAATACAATGAGCAGTTCTTC. Encoded protein: CASSPRTSGEYNEQFF.

The chain links TRBV4-3 to TRBJ2-5, with TRBD1 matching over 8 bases. The V and J ends lost 3 bases and 4 bases, in that order; junction bases with no gene match: 7. This CDR3 is built from 15 residues. CDR1 is LGHNA, CDR2 YSLEER, per germline. This CDR3 is CASSHRTGLGETQYF. For the CDR3, the DNA is TGCGCCAGCAGCCATAGGACAGGGTTGGGAGAGACCCAGTACTTC.

This chain joins TRBV5-1 and TRBJ2-3, with D uncertain. The CDR3 is 15 residues long. Germline assignment: CDR1 SGHRS and CDR2 YFSETQ. Trimming shortened V by 1 base and J by 5 bases, and 14 bases separated the two germline ends. The CDR3 DNA is TGCGCCAGCAGCTTGAGGCCCGGGCGCTTAGATACGCAGTATTTT. Residues: CASSLRPGRLDTQYF.